This TCR beta chain was profiled in a study of cytomegalovirus exposure and HLA in healthy donors. Germline V gives CDR1 MDHEN, CDR2 SYDVKM. The CDR3 contains 14 residues. Trimming pared 6 bases from V and 4 bases from J, leaving 16 bases between. Sequenced by immunoSEQ multiplex PCR; TCRdb stores in-frame clones only, minus some. Of approximately 270,000 clones listed, around 90% are singletons. The V call is TRBV28, the J call TRBJ2-7; a weak D match, TRBD2 (6 bases). The clonotype comes from a woman aged 18-35 years in good health and CMV-seronegative. Sequencing input: PBMCs. As DNA, the CDR3 is TGTGCCAGCAGCCTGACTAGTCGGAGTTACGAGCAGTACTTC. It translates to CASSLTSRSYEQYF.